One and the same sample provided the 2 T cell receptor beta chains below, sequenced in a study of blood T cell repertoires in COVID-19. Using immunoSEQ multiplex PCR, the repertoire was profiled, and TCRdb retains in-frame clones only, with some absent. The sample has about 230,000 clones, 80% to 85% seen once; the top ten hold around 30%. Sequencing was done on a sample of peripheral blood. Source of these receptors: a man in his forties with acute or convalescent COVID-19.

This sequence joins TRBV3-1 (or the pseudogene TRBV3-2) and TRBJ2-1; perhaps TRBD2 as D (5 bases). The CDR3 contains 11 residues. Germline CDR1 and CDR2: LGHDT and YNNKEL (reference sequence). V was pared by 2 bases and J by 12 bases, with 8 bases between. The CDR3 coding sequence is TGTGCCAGCAGCCAATTCACTAGGCAGTTCTTC. Protein: CASSQFTRQFF.

The chain recombines TRBV19 with TRBJ1-2; 9 bases line up with TRBD1. The trim removed 9 bases at V and 1 base at J, leaving 6 bases unmatched. Germline V gene data show CDR1 as LNHDA and CDR2 as SQIVND (reference sequence). The length of the CDR3 is 14 residues. DNA of the CDR3: TGTGCCAGCTCCCCGGGACAGGGTAACTATGGCTACACCTTC. This gives the protein CASSPGQGNYGYTF. Variable domain in full (rest from reference TRBV19 and TRBJ1-2): DGGITQSPKYLFRKEGQNVTLSCEQNLNHDAMYWYRQDPGQGLRLIYYSQIVNDFQKGDIAEGYSVSREKKESFPLTVTSAQKNPTAFYLCASSPGQGNYGYTFGSGTRLTVV.